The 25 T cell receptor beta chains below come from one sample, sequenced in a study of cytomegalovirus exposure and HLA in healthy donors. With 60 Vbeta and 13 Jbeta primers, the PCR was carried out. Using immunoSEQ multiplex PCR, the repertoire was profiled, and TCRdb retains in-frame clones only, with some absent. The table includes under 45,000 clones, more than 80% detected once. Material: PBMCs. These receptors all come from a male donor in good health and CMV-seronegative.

CDR3 region: CASSFRTGQPQETQYF. The CDR3 DNA reads as TGTGCCAGCAGTTTTCGGACAGGGCAGCCACAAGAGACCCAGTACTTC. The gene calls are TRBV28 and TRBJ2-5; 8 bases fit TRBD1. CDR1 and CDR2 from the germline V gene are MDHEN and SYDVKM. This CDR3 comprises 16 residues. V lost 3 bases to trimming and J lost 2 bases; unmatched junction nucleotides: 8.

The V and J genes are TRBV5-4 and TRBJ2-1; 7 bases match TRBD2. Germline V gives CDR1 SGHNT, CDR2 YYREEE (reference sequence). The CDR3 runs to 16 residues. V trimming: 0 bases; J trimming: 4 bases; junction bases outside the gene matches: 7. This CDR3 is CASSLGGRASYNEQFF. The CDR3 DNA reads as TGTGCCAGCAGCTTGGGAGGGAGGGCCTCATACAATGAGCAGTTCTTC.

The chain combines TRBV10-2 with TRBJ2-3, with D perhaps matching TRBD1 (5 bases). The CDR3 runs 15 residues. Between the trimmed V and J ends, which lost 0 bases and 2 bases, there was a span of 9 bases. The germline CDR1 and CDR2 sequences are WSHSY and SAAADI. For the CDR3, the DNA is TGCGCCAGCAGTGAGTCGGACACAAACACAGATACGCAGTATTTT. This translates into CASSESDTNTDTQYF.

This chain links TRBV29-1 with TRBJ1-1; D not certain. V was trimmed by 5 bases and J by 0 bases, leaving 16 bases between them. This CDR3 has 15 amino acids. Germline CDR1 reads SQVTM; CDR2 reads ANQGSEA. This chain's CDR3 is CSVLSSLPVNTEAFF. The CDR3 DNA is TGCAGCGTTCTTAGTTCCCTTCCCGTGAACACTGAAGCTTTCTTT.

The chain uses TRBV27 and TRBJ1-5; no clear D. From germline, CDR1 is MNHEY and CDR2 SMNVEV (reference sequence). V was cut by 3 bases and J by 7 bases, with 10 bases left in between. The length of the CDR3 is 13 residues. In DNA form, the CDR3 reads TGTGCCAGCAGTTTTTCCGTAGCCCAGCCCCAGCATTTT. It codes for CASSFSVAQPQHF.

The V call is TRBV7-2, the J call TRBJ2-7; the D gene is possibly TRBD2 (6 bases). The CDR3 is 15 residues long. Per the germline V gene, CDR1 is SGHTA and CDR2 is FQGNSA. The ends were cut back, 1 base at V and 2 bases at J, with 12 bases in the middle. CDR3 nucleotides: TGTGCCAGCAGCTTAGTGGTAGGGGAGGCCTACGAGCAGTACTTC. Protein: CASSLVVGEAYEQYF.

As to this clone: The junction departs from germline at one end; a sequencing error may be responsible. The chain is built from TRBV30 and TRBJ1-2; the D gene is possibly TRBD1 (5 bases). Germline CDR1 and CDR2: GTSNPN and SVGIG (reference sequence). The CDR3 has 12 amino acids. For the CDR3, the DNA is TGTGTCTGGAACCCGGGACTCTATGGCTACACCTTC. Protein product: CVWNPGLYGYTF.

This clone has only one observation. CDR3 sequence (DNA): TGTGCCAGCAGCAGACGTGGAGGTAATTCACCCCTCCACTTT. Residues: CASSRRGGNSPLHF. This chain joins TRBV7-3 and TRBJ1-6; D remains unclear. The V end lost 5 bases, the J end lost 6 bases, and 11 bases lay between the germline ends. This CDR3 region has 14 residues. CDR1 is SGHTA and CDR2 is FQGTGA in the germline V gene.

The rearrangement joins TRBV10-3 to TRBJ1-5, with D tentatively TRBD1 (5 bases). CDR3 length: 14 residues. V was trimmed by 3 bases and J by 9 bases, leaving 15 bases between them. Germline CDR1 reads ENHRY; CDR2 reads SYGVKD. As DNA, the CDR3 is TGTGCCATCAGTGACCAAGACAGCCTAAGGCCCCAGCATTTT. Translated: CAISDQDSLRPQHF.

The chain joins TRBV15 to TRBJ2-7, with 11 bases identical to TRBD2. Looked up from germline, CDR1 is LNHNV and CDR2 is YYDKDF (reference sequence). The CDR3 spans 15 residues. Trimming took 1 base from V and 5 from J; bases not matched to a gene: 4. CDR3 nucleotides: TGTGCCACCAGCAGAGGTAGCGGGAGGGCCCACGAGCAGTACTTC. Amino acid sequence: CATSRGSGRAHEQYF.

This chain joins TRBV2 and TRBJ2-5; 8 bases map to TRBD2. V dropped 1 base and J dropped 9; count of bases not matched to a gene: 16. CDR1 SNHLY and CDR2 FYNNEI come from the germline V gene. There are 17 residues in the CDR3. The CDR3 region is CASSEGWLAGPNGAQYF. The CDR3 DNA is TGTGCCAGCAGTGAAGGGTGGCTAGCGGGTCCCAATGGGGCCCAGTACTTC.

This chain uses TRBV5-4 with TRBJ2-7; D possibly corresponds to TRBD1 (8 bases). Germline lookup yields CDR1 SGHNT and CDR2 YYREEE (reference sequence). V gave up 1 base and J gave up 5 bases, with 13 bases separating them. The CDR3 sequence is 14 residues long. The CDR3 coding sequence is TGTGCCAGCAGCTTGCTCACAGGGGGGGACGAGCAGTACTTC. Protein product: CASSLLTGGDEQYF.

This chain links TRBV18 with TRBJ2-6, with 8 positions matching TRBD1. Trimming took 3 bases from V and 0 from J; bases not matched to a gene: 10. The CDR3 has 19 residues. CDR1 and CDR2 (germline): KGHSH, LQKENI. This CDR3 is CASSPQMGQALSGANVLTF. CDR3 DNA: TGTGCCAGCTCACCGCAAATGGGACAGGCTCTCTCTGGGGCCAACGTCCTGACTTTC. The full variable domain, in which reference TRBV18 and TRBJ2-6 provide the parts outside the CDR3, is NAGVMQNPRHLVRRRGQEARLRCSPMKGHSHVYWYRQLPEEGLKFMVYLQKENIIDESGMPKERFSAEFPKEGPSILRIQQVVRGDSAAYFCASSPQMGQALSGANVLTFGAGSRLTVL.

The CDR3 reads CASSMSGQMNTEAFF. Here the CDR3 DNA reads TGTGCCAGTAGTATGTCGGGACAAATGAACACTGAAGCTTTCTTT. V is TRBV19 and J is TRBJ1-1; weak D call: TRBD1 (6 bases). V was clipped by 3 bases and J by 0 bases, with 11 bases between them. Germline loops: CDR1 LNHDA, CDR2 SQIVND (reference sequence). This CDR3 is built from 15 residues.

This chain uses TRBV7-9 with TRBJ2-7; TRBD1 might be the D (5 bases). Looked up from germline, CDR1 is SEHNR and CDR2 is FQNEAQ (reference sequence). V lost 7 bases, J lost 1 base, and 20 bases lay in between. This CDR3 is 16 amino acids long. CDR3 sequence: CASTDQGAFPSYEQYF. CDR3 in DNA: TGTGCCAGCACCGACCAAGGGGCCTTTCCTTCCTACGAGCAGTACTTC.

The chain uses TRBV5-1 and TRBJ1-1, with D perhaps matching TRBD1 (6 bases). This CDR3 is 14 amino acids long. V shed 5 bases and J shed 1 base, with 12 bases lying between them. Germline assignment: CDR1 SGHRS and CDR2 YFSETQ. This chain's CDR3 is CASRSLTGNTEAFF. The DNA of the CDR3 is TGCGCCAGCAGGAGCTTGACAGGGAACACTGAAGCTTTCTTT. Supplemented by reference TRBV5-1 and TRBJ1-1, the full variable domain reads KAGVTQTPRYLIKTRGQQVTLSCSPISGHRSVSWYQQTPGQGLQFLFEYFSETQRNKGNFPGRFSGRQFSNSRSEMNVSTLELGDSALYLCASRSLTGNTEAFFGQGTRLTVV.

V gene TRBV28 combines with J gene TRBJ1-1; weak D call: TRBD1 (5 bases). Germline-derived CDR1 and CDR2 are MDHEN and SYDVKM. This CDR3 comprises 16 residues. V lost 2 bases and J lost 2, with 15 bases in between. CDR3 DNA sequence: TGTGCCAGCAGTTTACGGCGACAGAGTTTTAACACTGAAGCTTTCTTT. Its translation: CASSLRRQSFNTEAFF.

The CDR3 nucleotides are TGTGCCAGTACCCCGACAGGGGATAGCAATCAGCCCCAGCATTTT. Translated: CASTPTGDSNQPQHF. The J gene is TRBJ1-5, the V gene TRBV19; 8 nucleotides align to TRBD1. J lost 0 bases, V lost 7 bases, and 5 bases had no gene match. The CDR3 runs to 15 residues. Germline V gives CDR1 LNHDA, CDR2 SQIVND (reference sequence).

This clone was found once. CDR3 bases: TGCGCCAGCAGCTTCAGGGAAAGGAGCTCCTACAATGAGCAGTTCTTC. Translated, it gives CASSFRERSSYNEQFF. V and J are TRBV5-1 and TRBJ2-1; D may be TRBD1 (5 bases). The V end was cut by 2 bases, the J end by 0 bases, with 12 bases between. The CDR3 contains 16 residues. Germline V gene lookup returns CDR1 SGHRS and CDR2 YFSETQ.

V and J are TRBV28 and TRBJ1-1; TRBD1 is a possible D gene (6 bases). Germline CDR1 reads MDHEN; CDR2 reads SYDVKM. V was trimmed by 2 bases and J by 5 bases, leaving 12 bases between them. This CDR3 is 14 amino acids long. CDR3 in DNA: TGTGCCAGCAGTTTAACAGGGATGAGGACTGAAGCTTTCTTT. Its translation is CASSLTGMRTEAFF.

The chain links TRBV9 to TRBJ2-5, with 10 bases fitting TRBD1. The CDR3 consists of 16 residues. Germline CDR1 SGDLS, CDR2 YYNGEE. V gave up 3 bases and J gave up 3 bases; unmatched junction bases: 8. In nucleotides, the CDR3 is TGTGCCAGCAGCGCCTTAACCGGGACAGGGGAAGAGACCCAGTACTTC. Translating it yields CASSALTGTGEETQYF.

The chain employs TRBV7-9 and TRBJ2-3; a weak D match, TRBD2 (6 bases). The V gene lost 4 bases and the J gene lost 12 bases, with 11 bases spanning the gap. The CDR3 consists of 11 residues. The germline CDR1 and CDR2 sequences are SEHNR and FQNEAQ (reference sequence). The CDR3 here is CASSSPGVQYF. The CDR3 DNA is TGTGCCAGCAGCTCTCCGGGAGTACAGTATTTT.

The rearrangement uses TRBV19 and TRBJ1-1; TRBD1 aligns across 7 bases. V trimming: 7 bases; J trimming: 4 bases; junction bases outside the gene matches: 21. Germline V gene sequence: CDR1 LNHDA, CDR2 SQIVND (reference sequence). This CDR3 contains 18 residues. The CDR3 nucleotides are TGTGCCAGTACCCTTCAGGCGGACAGGTCAACCTCGGGCACTGAAGCTTTCTTT. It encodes CASTLQADRSTSGTEAFF.

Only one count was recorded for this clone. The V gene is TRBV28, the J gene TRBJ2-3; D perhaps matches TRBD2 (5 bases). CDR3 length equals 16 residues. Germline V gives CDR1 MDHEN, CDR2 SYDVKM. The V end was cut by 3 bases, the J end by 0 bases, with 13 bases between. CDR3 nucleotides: TGTGCCAGCAGTTTTTTCGACGGCGGGAGCACAGATACGCAGTATTTT. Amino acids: CASSFFDGGSTDTQYF.

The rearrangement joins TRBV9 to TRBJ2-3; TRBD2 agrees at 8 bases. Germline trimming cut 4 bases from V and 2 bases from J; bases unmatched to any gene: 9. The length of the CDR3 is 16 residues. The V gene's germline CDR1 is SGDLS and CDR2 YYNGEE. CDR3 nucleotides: TGTGCCAGCAGCCACGACCCCGGGGGGGCCACAGATACGCAGTATTTT. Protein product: CASSHDPGGATDTQYF.